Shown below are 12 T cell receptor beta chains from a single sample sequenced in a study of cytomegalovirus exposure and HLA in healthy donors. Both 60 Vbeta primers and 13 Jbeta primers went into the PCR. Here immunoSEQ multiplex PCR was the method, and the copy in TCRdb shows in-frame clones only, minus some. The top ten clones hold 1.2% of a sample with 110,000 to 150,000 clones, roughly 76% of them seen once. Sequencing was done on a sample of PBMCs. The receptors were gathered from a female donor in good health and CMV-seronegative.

CDR3 residues: CASSSKGAYEQYF. The CDR3 DNA reads as TGTGCCAGCAGCTCAAAGGGAGCCTACGAGCAGTACTTC. The V and J genes are TRBV11-2 and TRBJ2-7, with TRBD2 as a possible D gene (5 bases). V lost 4 bases, J lost 2 bases, and 9 bases lay in between. Germline V CDR1 and CDR2: SGHAT, FQNNGV. CDR3 length: 13 residues.

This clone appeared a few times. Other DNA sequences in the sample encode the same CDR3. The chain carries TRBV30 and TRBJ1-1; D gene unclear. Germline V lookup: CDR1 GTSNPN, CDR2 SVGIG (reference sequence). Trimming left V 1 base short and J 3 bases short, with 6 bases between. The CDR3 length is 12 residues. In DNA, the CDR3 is TGTGCCTGGAGTGACAGCTACACTGAAGCTTTCTTT. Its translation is CAWSDSYTEAFF. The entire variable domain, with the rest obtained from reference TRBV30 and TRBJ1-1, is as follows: SQTIHQWPATLVQPVGSPLSLECTVEGTSNPNLYWYRQAAGRGLQLLFYSVGIGQISSEVPQNLSASRPQDRQFILSSKKLLLSDSGFYLCAWSDSYTEAFFGQGTRLTVV.

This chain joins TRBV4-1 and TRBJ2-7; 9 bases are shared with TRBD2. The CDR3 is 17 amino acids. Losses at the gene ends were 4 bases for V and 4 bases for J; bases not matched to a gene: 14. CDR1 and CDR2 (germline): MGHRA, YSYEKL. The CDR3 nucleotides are TGCGCCAGCAGCCCCCGGTGGTGGCTAGCGGGGCCTTACGAGCAGTACTTC. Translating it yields CASSPRWWLAGPYEQYF.

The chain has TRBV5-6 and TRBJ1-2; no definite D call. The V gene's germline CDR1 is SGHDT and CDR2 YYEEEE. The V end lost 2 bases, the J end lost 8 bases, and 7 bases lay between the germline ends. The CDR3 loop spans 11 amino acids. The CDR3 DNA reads TGTGCCAGCAGCTTCCTAAAGGGCTACACCTTC. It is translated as CASSFLKGYTF. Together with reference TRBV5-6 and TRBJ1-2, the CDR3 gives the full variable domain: DAGVTQSPTHLIKTRGQQVTLRCSPKSGHDTVSWYQQALGQGPQFIFQYYEEEERQRGNFPDRFSGHQFPNYSSELNVNALLLGDSALYLCASSFLKGYTFGSGTRLTVV.

CDR3 nucleotides: TGTGCCAGCAGTTCCCTCCATTTTAGCGGGAGAAGTACAGATACGCAGTATTTT. This codes for CASSSLHFSGRSTDTQYF. The chain couples TRBV27 to TRBJ2-3, with TRBD2 matching over 9 bases. The germline gives CDR1 MNHEY, CDR2 SMNVEV (reference sequence). The J segment lost 3 bases and the V segment lost 4 bases, leaving 14 bases of the junction unmatched. This CDR3 has 18 residues.

The CDR3 coding sequence is TGTGCCAGCGCCAAAACAGGGGGCACTGAAGCTTTCTTT. Translation: CASAKTGGTEAFF. V is TRBV25-1 and J is TRBJ1-1, with 8 bases fitting TRBD1. The CDR3 length is 13 residues. V was pared by 8 bases and J by 4 bases, with 6 bases of the junction left unmatched. Germline V gives CDR1 MGHDK, CDR2 SYGVNS.

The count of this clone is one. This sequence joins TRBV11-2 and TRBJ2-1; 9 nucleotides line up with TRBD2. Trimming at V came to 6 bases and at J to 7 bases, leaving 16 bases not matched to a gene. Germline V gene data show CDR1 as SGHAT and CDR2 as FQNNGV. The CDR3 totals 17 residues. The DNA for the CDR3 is TGTGCCAGCAGGGTAACAATCGGGACTAGCCCTGAGAATGAGCAGTTCTTC. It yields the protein CASRVTIGTSPENEQFF.

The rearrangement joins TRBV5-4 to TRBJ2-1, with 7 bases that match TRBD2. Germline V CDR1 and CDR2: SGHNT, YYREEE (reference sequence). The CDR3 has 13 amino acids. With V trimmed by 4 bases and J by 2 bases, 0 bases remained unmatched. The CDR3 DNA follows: TGTGCCAGCAGCGGGACTACCTACAATGAGCAGTTCTTC. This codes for CASSGTTYNEQFF.

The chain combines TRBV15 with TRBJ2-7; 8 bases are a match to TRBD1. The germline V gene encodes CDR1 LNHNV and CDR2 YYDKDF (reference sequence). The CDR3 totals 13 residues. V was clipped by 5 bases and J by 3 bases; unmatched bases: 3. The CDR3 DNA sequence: TGTGCCACCAGCGAGACAGGGGTCTACGAGCAGTACTTC. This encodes CATSETGVYEQYF.

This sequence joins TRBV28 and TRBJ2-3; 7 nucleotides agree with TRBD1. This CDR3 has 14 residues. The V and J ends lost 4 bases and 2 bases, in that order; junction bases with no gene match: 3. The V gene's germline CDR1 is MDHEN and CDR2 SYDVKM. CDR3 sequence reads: CASSWGQHTDTQYF. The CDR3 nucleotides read TGTGCCAGCAGTTGGGGACAGCACACAGATACGCAGTATTTT.

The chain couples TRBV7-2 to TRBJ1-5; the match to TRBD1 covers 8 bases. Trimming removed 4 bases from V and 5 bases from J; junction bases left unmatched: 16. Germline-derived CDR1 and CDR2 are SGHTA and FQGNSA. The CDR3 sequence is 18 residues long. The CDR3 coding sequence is TGTGCCAGCAGCTCGATACCTTCTCGGACAGGGTCTGATCAGCCCCAGCATTTT. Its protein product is CASSSIPSRTGSDQPQHF. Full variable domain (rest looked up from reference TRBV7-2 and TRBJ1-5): GAGVSQSPSNKVTEKGKDVELRCDPISGHTALYWYRQSLGQGLEFLIYFQGNSAPDKSGLPSDRFSAERTGGSVSTLTIQRTQQEDSAVYLCASSSIPSRTGSDQPQHFGDGTRLSIL.

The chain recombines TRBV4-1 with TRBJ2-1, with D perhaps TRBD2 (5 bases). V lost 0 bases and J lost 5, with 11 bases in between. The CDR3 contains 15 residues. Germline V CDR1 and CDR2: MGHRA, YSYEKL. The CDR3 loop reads CASSQDSGGNNEQFF. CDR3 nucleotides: TGCGCCAGCAGCCAAGATTCCGGAGGTAACAATGAGCAGTTCTTC.